Following are 14 T cell receptor beta chains from one sample sequenced in a study of blood T cell repertoires in COVID-19. Repertoires were generated with immunoSEQ multiplex PCR, while TCRdb's copy carries only in-frame clones and drops some. The sample consists of fewer than 150,000 clones, approximately 90% of them appearing once. Input material: peripheral blood. Receptor source: a woman between 45 and 65 years old with acute or convalescent COVID-19.

The chain couples TRBV6-5 to TRBJ2-2; TRBD2 might be the D (5 bases). V gave up 6 bases and J gave up 1 base, with 6 bases separating them. The CDR3 extends over 13 amino acids. Germline V gene lookup returns CDR1 MNHEY and CDR2 SVGAGI. CDR3 nucleotide sequence: TGTGCCAGCAGGGACTTGAACACCGGGGAGCTGTTTTTT. This encodes CASRDLNTGELFF.

The chain links TRBV6-5 to TRBJ1-1, with D possibly TRBD1 on 5 matching bases. CDR1 MNHEY and CDR2 SVGAGI come from the germline V gene. Trimming pared 7 bases from V and 4 bases from J, leaving 16 bases between. The CDR3 has 14 residues. Here the CDR3 DNA reads TGTGCCAGCACCCCCTATGGGGGGTTCACTGAAGCTTTCTTT. Translating it yields CASTPYGGFTEAFF.

This clone was seen a few times. The chain recombines TRBV6-5 with TRBJ2-1, with 11 bases identical to TRBD2. Germline CDR1 reads MNHEY; CDR2 reads SVGAGI. The CDR3 spans 16 residues. V shed 2 bases and J 5 bases; nucleotides not matched to a gene: 5. CDR3 sequence reads: CASSYLPGLADNEQFF. The CDR3 DNA is TGTGCCAGCAGTTACCTTCCGGGACTAGCGGACAATGAGCAGTTCTTC.

The chain employs TRBV7-8 and TRBJ1-2; TRBD1 is a possible D gene (6 bases). CDR3 length: 14 amino acids. Deletions cut 5 bases from V and 4 bases from J, with 14 bases between. Germline CDR1 and CDR2: SGHVS and FQNEAQ. The CDR3 here is CASSPLRDTYGYTF. The DNA of the CDR3 is TGTGCCAGCAGCCCCCTCCGGGACACCTATGGCTACACCTTC.

This clone was counted between two and nine times. The CDR3: CASRQGGTPNQPQHF. In DNA, the CDR3 is TGCGCCAGTCGCCAGGGCGGGACCCCCAATCAGCCCCAGCATTTT. The V and J genes are TRBV10-2 and TRBJ1-5; a weak D match, TRBD1 (5 bases). Trimming left V 9 bases short and J 3 bases short, with 18 bases between. Germline V gene data show CDR1 as WSHSY and CDR2 as SAAADI. CDR3 length: 15 residues.

The rearrangement uses TRBV30 and TRBJ1-2; D remains ambiguous. Germline lookup yields CDR1 GTSNPN and CDR2 SVGIG (reference sequence). The CDR3 consists of 12 residues. Deletions cut 5 bases from V and 5 bases from J, with 12 bases between. DNA of the CDR3: TGTGCCTGGGACATTGGCACGTATGGCTACACCTTC. Translating it yields CAWDIGTYGYTF.

The chain is built from TRBV5-6 and TRBJ1-2; D remains ambiguous. The V gene lost 4 bases and the J gene lost 8 bases, with 12 bases spanning the gap. The CDR3 has 12 amino acids. Germline-derived CDR1 and CDR2 are SGHDT and YYEEEE. The CDR3 protein is CASSTPEFGYTF. CDR3 nucleotides: TGTGCCAGCAGCACCCCCGAGTTCGGCTACACCTTC.

The chain employs TRBV2 and TRBJ2-6; D remains ambiguous. Trimming shortened V by 8 bases and J by 0 bases, and 5 bases separated the two germline ends. The CDR3 runs 13 residues. The germline V gene has CDR1 SNHLY and CDR2 FYNNEI. The CDR3 sequence is CASSSSGANVLTF. DNA of the CDR3: TGTGCCAGCTCGAGCTCTGGGGCCAACGTCCTGACTTTC. The complete variable domain, with remaining parts taken from reference TRBV2 and TRBJ2-6, reads EPEVTQTPSHQVTQMGQEVILRCVPISNHLYFYWYRQILGQKVEFLVSFYNNEISEKSEIFDDQFSVERPDGSNFTLKIRSTKLEDSAMYFCASSSSGANVLTFGAGSRLTVL.

The chain is built from TRBV3-1 (or the pseudogene TRBV3-2) and TRBJ1-3, with D perhaps TRBD1 (5 bases). V was pared by 4 bases and J by 2 bases, with 12 bases between. Germline V lookup: CDR1 LGHDT, CDR2 YNNKEL (reference sequence). The CDR3 spans 15 residues. CDR3 coding DNA: TGTGCCAGCAGCCTCCGGGACTTAGCTGGAAACACCATATATTTT. It yields the protein CASSLRDLAGNTIYF.

The genes are TRBV6-5 and TRBJ1-5, with D perhaps matching TRBD1 (5 bases). Trimming stripped 6 bases from V and 7 bases from J, with 13 bases between. From germline, CDR1 is MNHEY and CDR2 SVGAGI. The CDR3 consists of 13 residues. The CDR3 protein is CASRSSQGQPQHF. The CDR3 DNA follows: TGTGCCAGCAGATCATCCCAGGGACAGCCCCAGCATTTT.

J is TRBJ1-1 and V is TRBV14; possible D gene TRBD1, 5 bases. Trimming cost V 1 base and J 2 bases, with 8 bases left between them. Germline CDR1 and CDR2: SGHDN and FVKESK. This CDR3 is 14 amino acids long. The CDR3 nucleotides are TGTGCCAGCAGCCAAGCGGGGGTTAACACTGAAGCTTTCTTT. Its protein is CASSQAGVNTEAFF.

The chain couples TRBV20-1 to TRBJ1-5; TRBD1 might be the D (6 bases). V gave up 3 bases and J gave up 4 bases, with 16 bases separating them. This CDR3 region has 15 residues. Germline-derived CDR1 and CDR2 are DFQATT and SNEGSKA (reference sequence). CDR3 nucleotides: TGCAGTGCTAGTTCCCAACAGGGCGGGAATCAGCCCCAGCATTTT. Protein: CSASSQQGGNQPQHF.

The count of this clone is one. This chain connects TRBV9 to TRBJ2-7; weak D call: TRBD1 (5 bases). CDR1 is SGDLS and CDR2 is YYNGEE in the germline V gene. V was trimmed by 0 bases and J by 5 bases, leaving 9 bases between them. The CDR3 extends over 13 amino acids. The CDR3 sequence is CASSVGRGNEQYF. The DNA for the CDR3 is TGTGCCAGCAGCGTAGGAAGGGGTAACGAGCAGTACTTC.

This rearrangement joins TRBV28 to TRBJ1-2, with D maybe TRBD1 (5 bases). The CDR3 loop spans 12 amino acids. V lost 6 bases, J lost 7 bases, and 12 bases lay in between. The V gene's germline CDR1 is MDHEN and CDR2 SYDVKM. The CDR3 here is CASRRTGSGYTF. DNA of the CDR3: TGTGCCAGCAGACGAACAGGCTCTGGCTACACCTTC.